Listed here are 11 T cell receptor beta chains from one sample, sequenced in a study of molecular identifiers for immune sequencing clone quantification. TCRdb reprocessed the PCR reads with MiXCR, giving one entry per CDR3 protein. The table lists 600,000 to 650,000 distinct CDR3 sequences, 15% to 20% of them singletons. Sequencing input: naive CD8+ T cells from blood, with Jurkat cell RNA spiked in. Subset: FACS-sorted CD8+CD4-CCR7+CD45RA+ naive T cells. These receptors came from a human donor in good health. Some libraries in this study had Jurkat cell RNA spiked in.

This clonotype was found many times. The gene calls are TRBV20-1 and TRBJ1-2; TRBD1 agrees at 10 bases. Per germline, CDR1 DFQATT and CDR2 SNEGSKA (reference sequence). There are 14 residues in the CDR3. The V gene end was trimmed by 3 bases and the J gene end by 4 bases; junction bases not matched to a gene: 5. The CDR3 coding sequence is TGCAGTGCTAGCGGGGACAGGGGATTCTATGGCTACACCTTC. Translating it yields CSASGDRGFYGYTF.

There are a few counts of this clonotype. The chain couples TRBV7-9 to TRBJ2-1, with D perhaps assigned TRBD1 or TRBD2 (8 bases each). V was shortened by 5 bases and J by 0 bases, with 20 bases between the two germline ends. The CDR3 covers 18 residues. Germline V lookup: CDR1 SEHNR, CDR2 FQNEAQ (reference sequence). CDR3 in amino acids: CASSPGGREGFSYNEQFF. DNA of the CDR3: TGTGCCAGCAGCCCAGGGGGCCGGGAGGGATTCTCCTACAATGAGCAGTTCTTC. The variable domain in full, completed from reference TRBV7-9 and TRBJ2-1, reads DTGVSQNPRHKITKRGQNVTFRCDPISEHNRLYWYRQTLGQGPEFLTYFQNEAQLEKSRLLSDRFSAERPKGSFSTLEIQRTEQGDSAMYLCASSPGGREGFSYNEQFFGPGTRLTVL.

Points on this clonotype: A much larger clone differs from this one at a single base, so this may be a read error. The chain links TRBV6-5 to TRBJ2-7; the D gene is possibly TRBD2 (6 bases). Germline values: CDR1 MNHEY, CDR2 SVGAGI. This CDR3 spans 13 amino acids. CDR3 sequence (DNA): TGTGCCAGCAGTTACGGGGAGGCCTACGAGCAGCACTTC. Translating gives CASSYGEAYEQHF.

This clonotype has just a few counts. This chain uses TRBV4-2 with TRBJ2-5; D ambiguous. Germline CDR1 reads LGHNA; CDR2 reads YNFKEQ. The CDR3 has 16 amino acids. V was shortened by 3 bases and J by 5 bases, with 19 bases between the two germline ends. DNA for the CDR3: TGTGCCAGCAGCCAGATAAGGACCAGCCCCAAGGAGACCCAGTACTTC. Translated, it gives CASSQIRTSPKETQYF.

This clonotype was seen only a few times. This chain links TRBV27 with TRBJ2-7; D not certain. The V gene's germline CDR1 is MNHEY and CDR2 SMNVEV (reference sequence). The CDR3 spans 13 residues. Between the trimmed V and J ends, which lost 3 bases and 9 bases, there was a span of 15 bases. CDR3 amino acids: CASSFGSASSQYF. The CDR3 bases are TGTGCCAGCAGTTTCGGTTCGGCCTCCTCGCAGTACTTC.

This clonotype was seen more than once but under ten times. The rearrangement uses TRBV20-1 and TRBJ1-5, with 8 positions matching TRBD1. The V gene's germline CDR1 is DFQATT and CDR2 SNEGSKA (reference sequence). The J segment lost 5 bases and the V segment lost 5 bases, leaving 5 bases of the junction unmatched. The CDR3 totals 13 residues. CDR3 in DNA: TGCAGTGCTCGGGACAGGCGATATCAGCCCCAGCATTTT. Protein: CSARDRRYQPQHF.

The table lists this clonotype with a few counts. V usage is TRBV18 and J usage is TRBJ2-5; D is possibly TRBD2 (5 bases). Germline assignment: CDR1 KGHSH and CDR2 LQKENI. The CDR3 extends over 15 amino acids. V lost 2 bases, J lost 4 bases, and 14 bases lay in between. CDR3 in amino acids: CASSPVGETRETQYF. CDR3 nucleotide sequence: TGTGCCAGCTCACCAGTCGGGGAGACCCGAGAGACCCAGTACTTC.

This clonotype was recorded at least ten times. This chain links TRBV7-9 with TRBJ2-3; 7 bases agree with TRBD1. The junction had 5 bases not matched to a gene; V was cut back by 5 bases and J by 3 bases. The CDR3 extends over 14 amino acids. Germline assignment: CDR1 SEHNR and CDR2 FQNEAQ (reference sequence). CDR3 residues: CASSPTGVTDTQYF. In DNA form, the CDR3 reads TGTGCCAGCAGCCCCACAGGGGTAACAGATACGCAGTATTTT. Full variable domain (remainder filled in from reference TRBV7-9 and TRBJ2-3): DTGVSQNPRHKITKRGQNVTFRCDPISEHNRLYWYRQTLGQGPEFLTYFQNEAQLEKSRLLSDRFSAERPKGSFSTLEIQRTEQGDSAMYLCASSPTGVTDTQYFGPGTRLTVL.

This clonotype has more than one count but fewer than ten. This chain links TRBV7-9 with TRBJ1-2; 8 bases are a match to TRBD1. Trimming removed 4 bases from V and 5 bases from J; junction bases left unmatched: 9. The germline gives CDR1 SEHNR, CDR2 FQNEAQ (reference sequence). CDR3 size: 15 residues. CDR3 residues: CASSSTGGSWYGYTF. The DNA for the CDR3 is TGTGCCAGCAGCTCTACAGGGGGTTCTTGGTATGGCTACACCTTC.

For this clonotype: Just one base apart from a much larger clone, this may be a read error. The genes are TRBV5-3 and TRBJ2-5; TRBD2 agrees at 9 bases. TRBV5-3 is identified as an open reading frame with a role that is uncertain. The CDR3 has 15 residues. As DNA, the CDR3 is TGTGCCAGCAGCCTACGCGGGACTAGCCAAGAGACCCGGTACTTC. Protein product: CASSLRGTSQETRYF.

This clonotype was seen at least ten times. The rearrangement links TRBV25-1 to TRBJ2-7; D uncertain. Germline V CDR1 and CDR2: MGHDK, SYGVNS. The CDR3 has 9 amino acids. V was clipped by 7 bases and J by 7 bases, with 5 bases between them. CDR3 in DNA: TGTGCCAGCATGTGGGAGCAGTACTTC. Protein product: CASMWEQYF.